This T cell receptor (beta chain) was profiled in a study of T cell changes during pregnancy in multiple sclerosis (dated by TCRdb to the late 2010s). General notes on the study: In women with multiple sclerosis, the researchers looked at how the T cell repertoire shifted as pregnancy progressed.

Remarks on this clone: Its antigen is not yet known. No base quality information exists; no much larger clone differs at one position. The sample has other DNA sequences that encode this CDR3 too.

The protocol used for the library was the immunoSEQ multiplex PCR assay. The source is immuneACCESS, and TCRdb retained only in-frame sequences with V and J called. Part of the clones is not carried over; for the studies checked, unresolved V genes explain less than half of this, and the remainder is unexplained. Counted in this sample were about 72,000 clones; 90% to 95% of them appeared once. The ten largest clones represent 1.5% to 2% of the sample. The germline V end is reduced by 1 base and the J end by 0 bases; junction bases left unmatched: 0. CDR1 and CDR2, per the germline V gene, are SGHRS and YFSETQ. The CDR3 has 14 amino acids, counting the end cysteine and phenylalanine. Only the CDR3 part of the read is kept: 42 bases, read in frame from the first base.

Source: peripheral blood, taken in the first trimester of pregnancy. This TCR came from a female donor in good health, enrolled as a control in a pregnancy study. The rearranged chain carries TRBV5-1 and TRBJ2-7; 8 junctional bases match TRBD2. For the CDR3, the sequence is CASSLTSGSYEQYF. The DNA sequence is as follows: TGCGCCAGCAGCTTGACTAGCGGCTCCTACGAGCAGTACTTC.